Below, 19 T cell receptor beta chains from the same sample are listed, as sequenced in a study of OX40 agonist ivuxolimab in advanced cancers. The repertoire was sequenced with immunoSEQ multiplex PCR; TCRdb's copy has only in-frame clones and lacks some. Seen here are roughly 15,000 clones, 82% observed once, and the top ten hold more than 2%. The source was CD4+ or CD8+ T cells sorted from blood, collected in a trial of the OX40 agonist ivuxolimab. These receptors came from an adult with an advanced solid tumor such as melanoma, head and neck, liver or kidney cancer.

This clone is deemed medium-sized. CDR3 residues: CASTGRMASGPQHF. As DNA, the CDR3 is TGTGCCAGTACTGGACGGATGGCCTCTGGGCCCCAGCATTTT. The genes are TRBV19 and TRBJ1-5; D call uncertain. The CDR3 is made up of 14 amino acids. Germline assignment: CDR1 LNHDA and CDR2 SQIVND (reference sequence). V lost 7 bases to trimming and J lost 9 bases, with 19 bases between them.

This clone has a single count. The chain carries TRBV23-1 and TRBJ1-5, with no clear D. TRBV23-1 qualifies as an ORF whose function is uncertain. This CDR3 is built from 16 residues. V gave up 2 bases and J gave up 2 bases, with 13 bases separating them. The CDR3 sequence: CASSQPWGVGNQPQHF. CDR3 DNA: TGCGCCAGCAGTCAACCCTGGGGAGTTGGCAATCAGCCCCAGCATTTT.

V and J are TRBV7-2 and TRBJ2-3; 7 nucleotides line up with TRBD2. The CDR3 is 21 amino acids. V lost 0 bases and J lost 1; bases outside the gene matches: 19. CDR1 and CDR2 from the germline V gene are SGHTA and FQGNSA. This chain's CDR3 is CASSLAPLRRERWSGTDTQYF. CDR3 in DNA: TGTGCCAGCAGCTTAGCCCCCCTGCGGCGGGAGAGGTGGTCGGGCACAGATACGCAGTATTTT.

The gene calls are TRBV6-5 and TRBJ2-1; 9 bases align to TRBD2. V dropped 6 bases and J dropped 2; count of bases not matched to a gene: 2. CDR1 is MNHEY, CDR2 SVGAGI, per germline. CDR3 length: 14 amino acids. The CDR3 reads CASSQREAYNEQFF. CDR3 nucleotides: TGTGCCAGCAGCCAGCGGGAGGCCTACAATGAGCAGTTCTTC.

The chain has TRBV6-5 and TRBJ1-1, with a weak D call TRBD1 (5 bases). From germline, CDR1 is MNHEY and CDR2 SVGAGI. The CDR3 loop spans 15 amino acids. Trimming shortened V by 2 bases and J by 4 bases, and 14 bases separated the two germline ends. The DNA for the CDR3 is TGTGCCAGCAGTTACCGACGGTCAAGGGGCACTGAAGCTTTCTTT. This translates into CASSYRRSRGTEAFF.

The J gene is TRBJ2-3, the V gene TRBV27; D uncertain. The CDR3 runs 13 residues. V lost 2 bases and J 3 bases, leaving 6 bases between the germline ends. Germline CDR1 MNHEY, CDR2 SMNVEV (reference sequence). CDR3 protein: CASSLQMTDTQYF. The CDR3 nucleotides are TGTGCCAGCAGTTTACAGATGACAGATACGCAGTATTTT.

CDR3 coding DNA: TGTGCCAGCAGCGGCCAAGCTGGGAACCCCTACAATGAGCAGTTCTTC. Its translation is CASSGQAGNPYNEQFF. The chain uses TRBV7-2 and TRBJ2-1; D uncertain. The V and J ends lost 5 bases and 2 bases respectively, with 16 bases between them. Germline CDR1 is SGHTA and CDR2 is FQGNSA. The CDR3 contains 16 residues.

The chain employs TRBV7-8 and TRBJ2-7; possibly TRBD2 for D (5 bases). The CDR3 totals 14 residues. Germline V gene data show CDR1 as SGHVS and CDR2 as FQNEAQ. V was pared by 1 base and J by 3 bases, with 10 bases between. The CDR3: CASSLGSGFYEQYF. As DNA, the CDR3 is TGTGCCAGCAGCTTAGGGTCGGGGTTCTACGAGCAGTACTTC. Complete variable domain (other parts from reference TRBV7-8 and TRBJ2-7): GAGVSQSPRYKVAKRGQDVALRCDPISGHVSLFWYQQALGQGPEFLTYFQNEAQLDKSGLPSDRFFAERPEGSVSTLKIQRTQQEDSAVYLCASSLGSGFYEQYFGPGTRLTVT.

The chain uses TRBV18 and TRBJ2-3; 7 nucleotides match TRBD2. Trimming cost V 1 base and J 3 bases; bases outside gene matches: 7. The CDR3 is 16 amino acids. Germline values: CDR1 KGHSH, CDR2 LQKENI. The DNA of the CDR3 is TGTGCCAGCTCACCACGGGCTAGCGGAGCGACAGATACGCAGTATTTT. Protein product: CASSPRASGATDTQYF. The full variable domain, in which reference TRBV18 and TRBJ2-3 provide the parts outside the CDR3, is NAGVMQNPRHLVRRRGQEARLRCSPMKGHSHVYWYRQLPEEGLKFMVYLQKENIIDESGMPKERFSAEFPKEGPSILRIQQVVRGDSAAYFCASSPRASGATDTQYFGPGTRLTVL.

The rearrangement joins TRBV19 to TRBJ2-5; 7 bases map to TRBD2. Germline CDR1 and CDR2: LNHDA and SQIVND (reference sequence). The CDR3 sequence is 14 residues long. Trimming took 6 bases from V and 5 from J; bases not matched to a gene: 9. The DNA for the CDR3 is TGTGCCAGTAGGACTTCGGGAGGTTGGGAGACCCAGTACTTC. This gives the protein CASRTSGGWETQYF.

The genes are TRBV19 and TRBJ1-3, with TRBD1 as a possible D gene (5 bases). Germline loops: CDR1 LNHDA, CDR2 SQIVND (reference sequence). The V end lost 8 bases, the J end lost 1 base, and 12 bases lay between the germline ends. There are 14 residues in the CDR3. The CDR3 region is CASRRETSGNTIYF. CDR3 coding DNA: TGTGCCAGTCGCAGGGAGACTTCTGGAAACACCATATATTTT.

The chain combines TRBV18 with TRBJ2-2, with unresolved D. The CDR3 sequence is 12 residues long. CDR1 is KGHSH, CDR2 LQKENI, per germline. V shed 3 bases and J shed 4 bases, with 3 bases lying between them. Here the CDR3 DNA reads TGTGCCAGCTCACCCGGCACCGGGGAGCTGTTTTTT. It encodes CASSPGTGELFF.

The chain uses TRBV4-1 and TRBJ2-3, with a possible D match to TRBD1 (6 bases). CDR3 length: 15 residues. CDR1 is MGHRA, CDR2 YSYEKL, per germline. Trimming removed 4 bases at V and 1 base at J, with 12 bases between. The CDR3 sequence: CASSRRGEGTDTQYF. CDR3 nucleotides: TGCGCCAGCAGCCGCAGGGGAGAGGGCACAGATACGCAGTATTTT.

V usage is TRBV5-1 and J usage is TRBJ2-5, with TRBD1 identical over 7 bases. The CDR3 has 14 amino acids. V trimming: 0 bases; J trimming: 1 base; junction bases outside the gene matches: 0. Germline values: CDR1 SGHRS, CDR2 YFSETQ. CDR3 sequence reads: CASSLGDSQETQYF. The DNA for the CDR3 is TGCGCCAGCAGCTTGGGGGACAGCCAAGAGACCCAGTACTTC.

The rearrangement uses TRBV30 and TRBJ2-7, with 7 bases identical to TRBD1. This CDR3 contains 15 residues. V shed 8 bases and J 2 bases; nucleotides not matched to a gene: 15. Germline CDR1 is GTSNPN and CDR2 is SVGIG (reference sequence). The chain's CDR3 is CATRPGQRNTYEQYF. The CDR3 coding sequence is TGTGCCACCAGACCGGGACAGCGAAATACCTACGAGCAGTACTTC.

The genes are TRBV9 and TRBJ2-5, with 10 bases that match TRBD1. This CDR3 comprises 15 residues. Germline trimming cut 3 bases from V and 0 bases from J; bases unmatched to any gene: 2. The germline V gene has CDR1 SGDLS and CDR2 YYNGEE. CDR3 loop: CASSGGQGYQETQYF. In DNA, the CDR3 is TGTGCCAGCAGCGGGGGACAGGGGTACCAAGAGACCCAGTACTTC. Using reference TRBV9 and TRBJ2-5 for the parts outside the CDR3, the full variable domain is DSGVTQTPKHLITATGQRVTLRCSPRSGDLSVYWYQQSLDQGLQFLIQYYNGEERAKGNILERFSAQQFPDLHSELNLSSLELGDSALYFCASSGGQGYQETQYFGPGTRLLVL.

The chain recombines TRBV12-5 with TRBJ1-1; no reliable D call. V was trimmed by 5 bases and J by 1 base, leaving 11 bases between them. Germline V CDR1 and CDR2: LGHNT, FRNRAP. This CDR3 region has 14 residues. CDR3 amino acids: CASGPSGGNTEAFF. The CDR3 DNA is TGTGCTAGTGGTCCCAGTGGCGGGAACACTGAAGCTTTCTTT.

This clone was recorded once. J is TRBJ2-2 and V is TRBV5-4; weak D call: TRBD2 (5 bases). Germline V gene lookup returns CDR1 SGHNT and CDR2 YYREEE (reference sequence). V was clipped by 3 bases and J by 6 bases, with 15 bases between them. The CDR3 is made up of 15 amino acids. CDR3 sequence: CASSSGGIRAGELFF. In DNA, the CDR3 is TGTGCCAGCAGCTCCGGAGGAATCCGAGCCGGGGAGCTGTTTTTT.

The V and J genes are TRBV28 and TRBJ1-2, with D possibly matching TRBD1 (6 bases). Trimming took off 2 bases at V and 6 bases at J, with 7 bases between the two ends. The CDR3 loop spans 12 amino acids. Per the germline V gene, CDR1 is MDHEN and CDR2 is SYDVKM. CDR3 sequence: CASSLTGNGYTF. The DNA for the CDR3 is TGTGCCAGCAGTTTAACAGGGAATGGCTACACCTTC.